The 15 T cell receptor beta chains given below trace back to one sample, sequenced in a study of blood T cell repertoires in COVID-19. Measured with immunoSEQ multiplex PCR; TCRdb has only the in-frame clones, and not every one. The data show about 98,000 clones, with 87% seen just once and around 4.5% held by the top ten. The material sequenced was peripheral blood. These receptors all stem from a man aged 65 to 85 with acute or convalescent COVID-19.

The chain has TRBV19 and TRBJ2-3; 8 bases map to TRBD1. This CDR3 contains 14 residues. J gave up 5 bases and V 4 bases, and 5 bases lay outside the gene matches. From germline, CDR1 is LNHDA and CDR2 SQIVND (reference sequence). CDR3: CASSTGQGRDTQYF. DNA for the CDR3: TGTGCCAGTAGTACAGGACAGGGAAGAGATACGCAGTATTTT.

The V and J genes are TRBV14 and TRBJ2-1, with 11 bases that match TRBD2. V shed 4 bases, J shed 4 bases, and the junction held 6 bases outside the gene matches. The V gene's germline CDR1 is SGHDN and CDR2 FVKESK. The CDR3 is 16 amino acids. In DNA form, the CDR3 reads TGTGCCAGCAGCCGCCGACTAGCGGGGTCTTACAATGAGCAGTTCTTC. Its protein is CASSRRLAGSYNEQFF.

The CDR3 here is CASSSGGPAGELFF. As DNA, the CDR3 is TGTGCCAGCAGCTCGGGGGGGCCCGCCGGGGAGCTGTTTTTT. The chain uses TRBV9 and TRBJ2-2; 8 bases fit TRBD2. This CDR3 has 14 residues. V shed 4 bases and J 6 bases; nucleotides not matched to a gene: 5. Germline V gene lookup returns CDR1 SGDLS and CDR2 YYNGEE.

J is TRBJ2-3 and V is TRBV28, with 8 nucleotides matching TRBD1. Unmatched junction bases numbered 14, after V lost 6 bases and J lost 3 bases. Germline V gene sequence: CDR1 MDHEN, CDR2 SYDVKM. CDR3 length: 17 amino acids. This CDR3 reads CASRPPGQGRITDTQYF. The CDR3 region has the DNA TGTGCCAGCAGACCTCCTGGACAGGGCAGGATTACAGATACGCAGTATTTT.

The sample holds a few counts of this clone. V gene TRBV20-1 combines with J gene TRBJ2-7; D is undetermined. Germline assignment: CDR1 DFQATT and CDR2 SNEGSKA (reference sequence). This CDR3 spans 11 amino acids. The V gene lost 0 bases and the J gene lost 3 bases, with 3 bases spanning the gap. In nucleotides, the CDR3 is TGCAGTGCTAGAGACAACTACGAGCAGTACTTC. It encodes CSARDNYEQYF.

The chain is built from TRBV11-2 and TRBJ2-5; possibly TRBD2 for D (6 bases). Trimming removed 5 bases from V and 1 base from J, with 17 bases in between. CDR1 is SGHAT and CDR2 is FQNNGV in the germline V gene. This CDR3 comprises 16 residues. CDR3 nucleotide sequence: TGTGCCAGCAGCCCGCTTGTAGTAGCGGTCCAAGAGACCCAGTACTTC. Encoded protein: CASSPLVVAVQETQYF.

The chain has TRBV10-3 and TRBJ2-5; 7 bases map to TRBD1. Unmatched junction bases numbered 5, after V lost 3 bases and J lost 4 bases. The CDR3 contains 14 residues. Germline V CDR1 and CDR2: ENHRY, SYGVKD. In DNA, the CDR3 is TGTGCCATCAGTGATAACAGGGGTGGAGAGACCCAGTACTTC. It encodes CAISDNRGGETQYF.

This clone was picked up a small number of times. V is TRBV27 and J is TRBJ1-2; 9 bases agree with TRBD1. The CDR3 is 14 amino acids. Trimming took 5 bases from V and 8 from J; bases not matched to a gene: 9. The germline V gene encodes CDR1 MNHEY and CDR2 SMNVEV (reference sequence). In DNA, the CDR3 is TGTGCCAGCAGTCCAACCGGGACAGGGTACGGCTACACCTTC. Amino acids: CASSPTGTGYGYTF.

This chain's CDR3 is CASSYTGTNENTIYF. CDR3 nucleotide sequence: TGTGCCAGCAGTTACACCGGGACTAATGAAAACACCATATATTTT. The chain carries TRBV6-5 and TRBJ1-3, with D perhaps matching TRBD1 (5 bases). V was clipped by 2 bases and J by 6 bases, with 14 bases between them. Germline loops: CDR1 MNHEY, CDR2 SVGAGI. The length of the CDR3 is 15 residues.

The V and J genes are TRBV12-3 or TRBV12-4 and TRBJ1-1; D gene unclear. The CDR3 extends over 13 amino acids. V was shortened by 3 bases and J by 6 bases, with 11 bases between the two germline ends. CDR3 coding DNA: TGTGCCAGCAGTTTGAGGTCGAGTGCTGAAGCTTTCTTT. Its translation is CASSLRSSAEAFF.

The rearrangement uses TRBV5-1 and TRBJ1-2; TRBD1 might be the D (6 bases). The CDR3 is made up of 15 amino acids. The germline V gene has CDR1 SGHRS and CDR2 YFSETQ. The V gene lost 0 bases and the J gene lost 4 bases, with 13 bases spanning the gap. The CDR3 nucleotides read TGCGCCAGCAGCTTGGAACAGGGATCCGTCTATGGCTACACCTTC. This encodes CASSLEQGSVYGYTF. The complete variable domain, with remaining parts taken from reference TRBV5-1 and TRBJ1-2, reads KAGVTQTPRYLIKTRGQQVTLSCSPISGHRSVSWYQQTPGQGLQFLFEYFSETQRNKGNFPGRFSGRQFSNSRSEMNVSTLELGDSALYLCASSLEQGSVYGYTFGSGTRLTVV.

The chain uses TRBV7-8 and TRBJ2-4; D call uncertain. The length of the CDR3 is 16 residues. Trimming left V 5 bases short and J 4 bases short, with 18 bases between. CDR1 is SGHVS, CDR2 FQNEAQ, per germline. The CDR3 region is CASSPLSGAVKNIQYF. The CDR3 DNA is TGTGCCAGCAGCCCTCTAAGTGGTGCGGTAAAAAACATTCAGTACTTC.

This clone was seen just once. The V call is TRBV19, the J call TRBJ1-6; 7 bases align to TRBD1. V lost 3 bases to trimming and J lost 7 bases; unmatched junction nucleotides: 12. CDR3 length equals 17 residues. Germline V gene data show CDR1 as LNHDA and CDR2 as SQIVND (reference sequence). CDR3 sequence (DNA): TGTGCCAGTAGTATTGGAGGGAAAGGGGGCTGGAATTCACCCCTCCACTTT. Translated: CASSIGGKGGWNSPLHF.

The sample holds a few counts of this clone. This rearrangement joins TRBV14 to TRBJ1-5, with 8 bases fitting TRBD1. V dropped 3 bases and J dropped 6; count of bases not matched to a gene: 7. Germline assignment: CDR1 SGHDN and CDR2 FVKESK. There are 15 residues in the CDR3. As DNA, the CDR3 is TGTGCCAGCAGCCAGAGGCAGGGGGCGCGTCAGCCCCAGCATTTT. Amino acids: CASSQRQGARQPQHF. The whole variable domain, remainder taken from reference TRBV14 and TRBJ1-5, is EAGVTQFPSHSVIEKGQTVTLRCDPISGHDNLYWYRRVMGKEIKFLLHFVKESKQDESGMPNNRFLAERTGGTYSTLKVQPAELEDSGVYFCASSQRQGARQPQHFGDGTRLSIL.

This clone appeared once. The J gene is TRBJ1-1, the V gene TRBV6-5; D might be TRBD1 (5 bases). The CDR3 runs to 15 residues. Looked up from germline, CDR1 is MNHEY and CDR2 is SVGAGI. Trimming removed 9 bases at V and 2 bases at J, with 19 bases between. CDR3 protein: CASSQRRGLNTEAFF. The CDR3, as DNA: TGTGCCAGTTCACAACGACGGGGGTTAAACACTGAAGCTTTCTTT.